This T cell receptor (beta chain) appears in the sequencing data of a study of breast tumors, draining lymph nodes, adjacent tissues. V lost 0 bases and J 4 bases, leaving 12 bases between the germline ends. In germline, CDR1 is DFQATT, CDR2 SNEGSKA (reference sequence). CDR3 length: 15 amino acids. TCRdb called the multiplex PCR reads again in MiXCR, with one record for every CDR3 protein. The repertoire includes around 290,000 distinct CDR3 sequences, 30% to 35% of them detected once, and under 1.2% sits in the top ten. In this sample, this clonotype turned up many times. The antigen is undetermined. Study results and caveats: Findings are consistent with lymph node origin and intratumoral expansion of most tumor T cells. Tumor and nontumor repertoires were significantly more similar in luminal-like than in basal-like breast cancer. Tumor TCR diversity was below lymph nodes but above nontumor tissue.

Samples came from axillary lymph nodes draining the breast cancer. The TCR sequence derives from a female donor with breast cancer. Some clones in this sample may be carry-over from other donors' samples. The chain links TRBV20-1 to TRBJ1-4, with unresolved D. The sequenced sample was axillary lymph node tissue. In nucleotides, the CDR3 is TGCAGTGCTAGAGATCCGAACGGTCGTAATGAAAAACTGTTTTTT. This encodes CSARDPNGRNEKLFF.